These T cell receptor beta chains were read from a single sample in a study of shared clonotypes between healthy human individuals. Libraries were prepared by immunoSEQ multiplex PCR; TCRdb keeps only in-frame clonotypes and omits some of them. The sample includes approximately 1.9 million clones, 93% of them seen just once. The material sequenced was naive CD8+ T cells from PBMCs. The receptor source for this set is a man between 18 and 29 years old in good health. Some clones in this sample may be carry-over from other donors' samples. Both conserved end residues are part of each CDR3. D genes are given only for firm matches. Some rows mark clone size as missing; the rest say once, few, many or name a class of expanded clone.

D gene	clone size	V gene	J gene	CDR3 protein	CDR3 DNA
.	.	TRBV30	TRBJ2-2	CAWSLRRSGELFF	TGTGCCTGGAGCTTACGGCGGTCCGGGGAGCTGTTTTTT
.	.	TRBV6-5	TRBJ2-2	CASSPNRDTGELFF	TGTGCCAGCAGTCCTAACAGGGACACCGGGGAGCTGTTTTTT
TRBD1	.	TRBV27	TRBJ2-1	CASSDRGRYNEQFF	TGTGCCAGCTCGGACAGGGGGCGATACAATGAGCAGTTCTTC
.	.	TRBV9	TRBJ2-7	CASSPPSLEQYF	TGTGCCAGCAGCCCCCCCTCCCTTGAGCAGTACTTC
TRBD2	.	TRBV9	TRBJ2-1	CASSVSGISGRPYNEQFF	TGTGCCAGCAGCGTATCGGGGATTAGCGGGAGGCCCTACAATGAGCAGTTCTTC
TRBD1	.	TRBV19	TRBJ2-7	CASHAGTGLVEQYF	TGTGCCAGCCACGCCGGGACAGGGTTGGTCGAGCAGTACTTC
.	once	TRBV9	TRBJ2-3	CASSVAGPGMGTDTQYF	TGTGCCAGCAGCGTAGCAGGGCCAGGGATGGGCACAGATACGCAGTATTTT
TRBD2	.	TRBV18	TRBJ2-2	CASSPGLAGGPGELFF	TGTGCCAGCTCACCAGGACTAGCGGGAGGGCCGGGGGAGCTGTTTTTT
.	.	TRBV27	TRBJ2-2	CASSHHPRQGGNTGELFF	TGTGCCAGCAGTCACCACCCAAGGCAGGGAGGTAACACCGGGGAGCTGTTTTTT
.	.	TRBV20-1	TRBJ2-1	CSARRSEQFF	TGCAGTGCTAGGAGGAGTGAGCAGTTCTTC
.	.	TRBV29-1	TRBJ2-7	CSVQRDGQYF	TGCAGCGTGCAACGGGACGGGCAGTACTTC
.	.	TRBV7-8	TRBJ2-5	CASSPEGLKETQYF	TGTGCCAGCAGCCCCGAGGGGCTAAAAGAGACCCAGTACTTC
.	.	TRBV29-1	TRBJ2-7	CSVCLAQGYEQYF	TGCAGCGTCTGCCTCGCCCAGGGCTACGAGCAGTACTTC
.	.	TRBV4-2	TRBJ2-5	CASSQRELGAIQETQYF	TGTGCCAGCAGCCAACGGGAGCTCGGAGCAATACAAGAGACCCAGTACTTC
.	.	TRBV7-9	TRBJ1-5	CASSLGYGSNQPQHF	TGTGCCAGCAGCTTAGGGTACGGTAGCAATCAGCCCCAGCATTTT
.	.	TRBV7-9	TRBJ1-2	CASSLAGTDYTF	TGTGCCAGCAGCTTAGCAGGGACGGACTACACCTTC
TRBD2	.	TRBV12-5	TRBJ2-3	CASGILLAGGIDTQYF	TGTGCTAGTGGTATCTTACTAGCGGGAGGGATAGATACGCAGTATTTT
.	.	TRBV7-2	TRBJ2-7	CASSLGTPEQYF	TGTGCCAGCAGCTTAGGGACGCCCGAGCAGTACTTC
TRBD1	few	TRBV19	TRBJ2-1	CATKGDSGYPPGDEQFF	TGTGCCACCAAGGGGGACAGCGGCTACCCTCCAGGGGATGAGCAGTTCTTC
.	.	TRBV6-6	TRBJ2-4	CASSTGLGDIQYF	TGTGCCAGCAGTACAGGGTTGGGGGACATTCAGTACTTC
.	.	TRBV9	TRBJ2-5	CASSGGRANQETQYF	TGTGCCAGCAGCGGGGGGCGGGCAAACCAAGAGACCCAGTACTTC
.	.	TRBV7-9	TRBJ1-4	CASSLGFNEKLFF	TGTGCCAGCAGCTTAGGCTTCAATGAAAAACTGTTTTTT
.	.	TRBV7-6	TRBJ1-5	CASSLSGVLSPQHF	TGTGCCAGCAGCTTAAGCGGTGTGTTGTCGCCCCAGCATTTT
.	.	TRBV13	TRBJ1-1	CASSSQGLGFTEAFF	TGTGCCAGCAGCTCCCAAGGCCTCGGGTTTACTGAAGCTTTCTTT
.	.	TRBV29-1	TRBJ2-7	CSVNGVHEQYF	TGCAGCGTAAACGGGGTCCACGAGCAGTACTTC
.	.	TRBV28	TRBJ2-7	CASSLLETASYEQYF	TGTGCCAGCAGTTTACTGGAGACGGCCTCCTACGAGCAGTACTTC
.	.	TRBV9	TRBJ2-7	CASSPGSAAYEQYF	TGTGCCAGCAGCCCAGGGTCCGCCGCCTACGAGCAGTACTTC
TRBD1	.	TRBV28	TRBJ2-7	CASRVLQFGTAYEQYF	TGTGCCAGCAGAGTCTTGCAATTTGGGACAGCCTACGAGCAGTACTTC
.	.	TRBV5-1	TRBJ2-3	CASSYNTFTDTQYF	TGCGCCAGCAGCTATAACACGTTCACAGATACGCAGTATTTT
.	.	TRBV28	TRBJ2-7	CASSFGTDNSYEQYF	TGTGCCAGCAGTTTTGGGACTGACAATTCCTACGAGCAGTACTTC
TRBD1	.	TRBV29-1	TRBJ1-2	CSVWGGMGQGYGYTF	TGCAGCGTTTGGGGGGGCATGGGACAGGGCTATGGCTACACCTTC
.	.	TRBV5-1	TRBJ1-1	CASSGPGTADTEAFF	TGCGCCAGCAGCGGGCCGGGAACGGCGGACACTGAAGCTTTCTTT
.	few	TRBV25-1	TRBJ1-2	CASSEGREGGYTF	TGTGCCAGCAGTGAGGGCAGGGAAGGTGGCTACACCTTC
.	.	TRBV7-3	TRBJ1-5	CASSLGINQPQHF	TGTGCCAGCAGCTTGGGGATCAATCAGCCCCAGCATTTT
TRBD2	.	TRBV27	TRBJ2-7	CASSWSGSYEQYF	TGTGCCAGCAGTTGGAGCGGGAGCTACGAGCAGTACTTC
.	.	TRBV11-2	TRBJ2-5	CASSLVRRETQYF	TGTGCCAGCAGCTTAGTTAGGCGAGAGACCCAGTACTTC
.	.	TRBV27	TRBJ1-2	CASSIGGAGYHGYTF	TGTGCCAGCAGTATCGGGGGTGCAGGGTACCATGGCTACACCTTC
.	.	TRBV19	TRBJ2-7	CASSPPLGYEQYF	TGTGCCAGTAGTCCCCCCTTGGGCTACGAGCAGTACTTC
.	.	TRBV7-9	TRBJ1-1	CASSLTRADTEAFF	TGTGCCAGCAGCTTAACAAGGGCGGATACCGAAGCTTTCTTT
TRBD1	.	TRBV4-3	TRBJ1-2	CASSVDRNFNYGYTF	TGCGCCAGCAGCGTGGACAGGAACTTTAACTATGGCTACACCTTC
TRBD1	.	TRBV29-1	TRBJ1-3	CSVRGGQAPDSGNTIYF	TGCAGCGTTAGGGGTGGACAGGCCCCGGACTCTGGAAACACCATATATTTT
.	.	TRBV19	TRBJ2-3	CASSVAATDTQYF	TGTGCCAGTAGTGTAGCGGCTACAGATACGCAGTATTTT
.	.	TRBV9	TRBJ2-1	CASEGVYNEQFF	TGTGCCAGCGAAGGCGTTTACAATGAGCAGTTCTTC
TRBD2	.	TRBV7-8	TRBJ2-1	CASSLIGLADYNEQFF	TGTGCCAGCAGCTTAATCGGCCTAGCGGACTACAATGAGCAGTTCTTC
.	.	TRBV5-5	TRBJ1-1	CASSSLWGGTEAFF	TGTGCCAGCAGCTCCCTATGGGGAGGTACTGAAGCTTTCTTT
.	.	TRBV10-3	TRBJ2-7	CAISDILGRTSSYEQYF	TGTGCCATCAGTGATATTCTTGGCAGAACAAGCTCCTACGAGCAGTACTTC
.	.	TRBV30	TRBJ2-7	CAFSQGGDWDEQYF	TGTGCCTTCTCCCAGGGGGGTGATTGGGACGAGCAGTACTTC
TRBD1	.	TRBV4-1	TRBJ1-2	CASSATGYVGYTF	TGCGCCAGCAGCGCGACAGGGTACGTTGGCTACACCTTC
TRBD2	.	TRBV5-1	TRBJ2-7	CASSSASGRKQYF	TGCGCCAGCAGCTCAGCTAGCGGGAGGAAGCAGTACTTC
TRBD1	.	TRBV7-2	TRBJ2-7	CASSLDREYYEQYF	TGTGCCAGCAGCTTGGACAGGGAATATTACGAGCAGTACTTC
TRBD2	once	TRBV5-1	TRBJ2-5	CASSFRLASYQETQYF	TGCGCCAGCAGCTTTCGACTAGCGTCGTACCAAGAGACCCAGTACTTC
TRBD1	few	TRBV27	TRBJ1-5	CASSSSGTDKNQPQHF	TGTGCCAGCAGTTCGTCCGGGACAGATAAGAATCAGCCCCAGCATTTT
TRBD2	.	TRBV4-2	TRBJ2-7	CASSQRKAGDEQYF	TGTGCCAGCAGCCAAAGGAAAGCGGGAGACGAGCAGTACTTC